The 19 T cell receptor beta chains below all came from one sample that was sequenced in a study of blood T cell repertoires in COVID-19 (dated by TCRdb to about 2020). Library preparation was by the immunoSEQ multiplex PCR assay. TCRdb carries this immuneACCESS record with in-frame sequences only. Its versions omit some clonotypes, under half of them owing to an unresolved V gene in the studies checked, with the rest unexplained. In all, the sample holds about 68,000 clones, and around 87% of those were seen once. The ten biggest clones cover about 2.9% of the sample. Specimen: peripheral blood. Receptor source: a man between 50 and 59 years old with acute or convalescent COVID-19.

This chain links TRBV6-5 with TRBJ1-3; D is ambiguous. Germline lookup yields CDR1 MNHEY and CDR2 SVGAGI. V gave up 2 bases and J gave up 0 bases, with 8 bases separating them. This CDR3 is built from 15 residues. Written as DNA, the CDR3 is TGTGCCAGCAGTTACGACGGGAGCTCTGGAAACACCATATATTTT. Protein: CASSYDGSSGNTIYF.

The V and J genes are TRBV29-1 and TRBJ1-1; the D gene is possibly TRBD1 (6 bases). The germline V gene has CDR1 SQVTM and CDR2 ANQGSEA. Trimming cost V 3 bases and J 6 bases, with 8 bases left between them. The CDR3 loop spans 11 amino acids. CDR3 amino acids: CSVDTGPEAFF. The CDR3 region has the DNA TGCAGCGTTGATACAGGGCCTGAAGCTTTCTTT. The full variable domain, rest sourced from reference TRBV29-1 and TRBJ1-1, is SAVISQKPSRDICQRGTSLTIQCQVDSQVTMMFWYRQQPGQSLTLIATANQGSEATYESGFVIDKFPISRPNLTFSTLTVSNMSPEDSSIYLCSVDTGPEAFFGQGTRLTVV.

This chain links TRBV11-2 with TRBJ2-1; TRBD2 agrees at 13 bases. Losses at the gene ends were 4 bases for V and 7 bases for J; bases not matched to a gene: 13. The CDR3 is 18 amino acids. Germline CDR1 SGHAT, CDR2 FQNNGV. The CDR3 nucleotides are TGTGCCAGCAGCTATCAACTACTAGCGGGAGGGCTGGTGAATGAGCAGTTCTTC. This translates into CASSYQLLAGGLVNEQFF.

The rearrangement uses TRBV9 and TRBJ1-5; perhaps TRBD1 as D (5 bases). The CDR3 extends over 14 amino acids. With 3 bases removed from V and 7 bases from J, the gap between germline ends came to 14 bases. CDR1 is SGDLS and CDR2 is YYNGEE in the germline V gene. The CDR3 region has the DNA TGTGCCAGCAGCGAACAGGCTGGGTTCCAGCCCCAGCATTTT. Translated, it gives CASSEQAGFQPQHF.

For the CDR3, the DNA is TGTGCCAGCAATATAAGGGGAAGCAATCAGCCCCAGCATTTT. This sequence encodes CASNIRGSNQPQHF. This chain joins TRBV2 and TRBJ1-5; a weak D match, TRBD1 (5 bases). V gave up 7 bases and J gave up 1 base, with 11 bases separating them. The CDR3 extends over 14 amino acids. From germline, CDR1 is SNHLY and CDR2 FYNNEI.

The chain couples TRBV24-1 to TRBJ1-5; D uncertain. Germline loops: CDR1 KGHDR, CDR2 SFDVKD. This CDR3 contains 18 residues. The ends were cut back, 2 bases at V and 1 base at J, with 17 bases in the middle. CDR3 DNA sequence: TGTGCCACCAGTGATTCTCTGGCGGCAGATCGGAGCAATCAGCCCCAGCATTTT. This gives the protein CATSDSLAADRSNQPQHF.

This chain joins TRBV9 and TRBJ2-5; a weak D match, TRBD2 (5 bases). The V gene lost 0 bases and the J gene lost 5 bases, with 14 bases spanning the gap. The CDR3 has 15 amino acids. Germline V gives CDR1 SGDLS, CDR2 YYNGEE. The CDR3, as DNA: TGTGCCAGCAGCGTAGTGGCAGGCCCGGGGGAGACCCAGTACTTC. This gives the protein CASSVVAGPGETQYF.

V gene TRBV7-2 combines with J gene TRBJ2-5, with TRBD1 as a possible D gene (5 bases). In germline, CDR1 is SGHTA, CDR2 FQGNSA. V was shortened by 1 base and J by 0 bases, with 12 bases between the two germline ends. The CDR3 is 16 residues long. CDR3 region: CASSLGGRPYQETQYF. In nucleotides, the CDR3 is TGTGCCAGCAGCTTAGGGGGCAGACCGTACCAAGAGACCCAGTACTTC.

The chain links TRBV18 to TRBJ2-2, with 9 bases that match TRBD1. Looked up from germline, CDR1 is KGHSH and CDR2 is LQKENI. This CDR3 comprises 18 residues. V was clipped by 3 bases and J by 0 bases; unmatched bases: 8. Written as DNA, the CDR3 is TGTGCCAGCTCACCTGGGACAGGGTGGTACGCGAACACCGGGGAGCTGTTTTTT. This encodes CASSPGTGWYANTGELFF.

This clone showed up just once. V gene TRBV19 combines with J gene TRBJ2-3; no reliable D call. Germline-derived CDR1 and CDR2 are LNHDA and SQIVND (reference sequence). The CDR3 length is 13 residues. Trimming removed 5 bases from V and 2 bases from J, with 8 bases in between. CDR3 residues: CASSAPDTDTQYF. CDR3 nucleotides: TGTGCCAGTAGTGCTCCAGACACAGATACGCAGTATTTT. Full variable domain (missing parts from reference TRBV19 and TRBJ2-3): DGGITQSPKYLFRKEGQNVTLSCEQNLNHDAMYWYRQDPGQGLRLIYYSQIVNDFQKGDIAEGYSVSREKKESFPLTVTSAQKNPTAFYLCASSAPDTDTQYFGPGTRLTVL.

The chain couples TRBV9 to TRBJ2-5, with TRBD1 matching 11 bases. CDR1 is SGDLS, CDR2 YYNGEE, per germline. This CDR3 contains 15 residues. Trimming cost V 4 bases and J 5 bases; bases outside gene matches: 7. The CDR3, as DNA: TGTGCCAGCAGCATCAGGACAGGGGGCCGGGAGACCCAGTACTTC. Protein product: CASSIRTGGRETQYF. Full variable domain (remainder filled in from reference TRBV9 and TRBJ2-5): DSGVTQTPKHLITATGQRVTLRCSPRSGDLSVYWYQQSLDQGLQFLIQYYNGEERAKGNILERFSAQQFPDLHSELNLSSLELGDSALYFCASSIRTGGRETQYFGPGTRLLVL.

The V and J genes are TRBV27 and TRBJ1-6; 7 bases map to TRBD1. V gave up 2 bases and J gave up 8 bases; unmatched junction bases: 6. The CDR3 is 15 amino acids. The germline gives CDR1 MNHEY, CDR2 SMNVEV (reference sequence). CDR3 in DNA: TGTGCCAGCAGTTTACGCCGGGACAGATATTCACCCCTCCACTTT. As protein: CASSLRRDRYSPLHF.

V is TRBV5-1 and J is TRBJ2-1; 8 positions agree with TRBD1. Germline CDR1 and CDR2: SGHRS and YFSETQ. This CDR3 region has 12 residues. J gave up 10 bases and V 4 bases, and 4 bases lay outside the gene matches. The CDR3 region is CASSQDRDEQFF. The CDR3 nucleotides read TGCGCCAGCAGCCAGGACAGGGACGAGCAGTTCTTC.

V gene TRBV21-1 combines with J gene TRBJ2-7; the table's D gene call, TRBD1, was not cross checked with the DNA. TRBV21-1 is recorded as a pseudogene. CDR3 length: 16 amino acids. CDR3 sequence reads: CASSKLRSLGDYEQYF. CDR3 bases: TGTGCCAGCAGCAAACTGAGGTCGTTAGGGGACTACGAGCAGTACTTC.

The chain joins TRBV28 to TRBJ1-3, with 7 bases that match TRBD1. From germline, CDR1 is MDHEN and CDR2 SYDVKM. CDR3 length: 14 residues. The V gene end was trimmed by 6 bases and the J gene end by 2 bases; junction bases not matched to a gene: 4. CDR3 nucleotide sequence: TGTGCCAGCAGCCCGACAGGGCCTGGAAACACCATATATTTT. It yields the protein CASSPTGPGNTIYF.

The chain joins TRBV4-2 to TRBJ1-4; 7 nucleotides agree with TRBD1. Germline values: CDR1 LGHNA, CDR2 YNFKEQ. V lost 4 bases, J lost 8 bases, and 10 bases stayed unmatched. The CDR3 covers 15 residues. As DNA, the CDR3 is TGTGCCAGCAGCCGCACAACAGGGGAGGAGGAAAAACTGTTTTTT. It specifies CASSRTTGEEEKLFF.

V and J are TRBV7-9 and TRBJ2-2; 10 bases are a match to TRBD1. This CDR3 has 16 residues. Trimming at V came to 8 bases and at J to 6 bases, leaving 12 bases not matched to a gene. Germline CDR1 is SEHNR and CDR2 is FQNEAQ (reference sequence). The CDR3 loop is CASGLDRGSKSGELFF. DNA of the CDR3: TGTGCCAGCGGATTGGACAGGGGGAGTAAATCCGGGGAGCTGTTTTTT.

CDR3 DNA sequence: TGTGCCACCAGTGATAGCCGGACAGTCACAGATACGCAGTATTTT. Protein sequence: CATSDSRTVTDTQYF. The rearrangement uses TRBV24-1 and TRBJ2-3; maybe TRBD1 (6 bases). The CDR3 extends over 15 amino acids. V lost 3 bases and J lost 2, with 11 bases in between. Looked up from germline, CDR1 is KGHDR and CDR2 is SFDVKD.

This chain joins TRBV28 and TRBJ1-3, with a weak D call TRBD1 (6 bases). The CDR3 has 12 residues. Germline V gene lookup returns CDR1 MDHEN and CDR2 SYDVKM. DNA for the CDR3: TGTGCGGGTGGTACAGGGTGGAACACCATATATTTT. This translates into CAGGTGWNTIYF.